This TCR beta chain was captured by sequencing in a study of blood T cell repertoires in COVID-19. Study-wide background: PBMCs, B-cell-depleted T cells, or T cells were the source of the cDNA or gDNA that made up the material.

Individuals aged about 18 to 100 years were recruited from approximately 24 US areas. Cohorts were determined from participant-reported clinical history. Authors' methods: How many nucleated cells were present was estimated from reference gene primer amplification. Profiling relied on immunoSEQ multiplex PCR, and the TCRdb table lists in-frame clones only, not all of them. That table is the source of V, J and clone size, and D and trimming were worked out from the DNA. Of around 140,000 clones listed, approximately 85% are singletons. This CDR3 comprises 14 residues. Germline loops: CDR1 SEHNR, CDR2 FQNEAQ (reference sequence). The J segment lost 10 bases and the V segment lost 5 bases, leaving 7 bases of the junction unmatched.

This sequence originates from a woman in her fifties or sixties with acute COVID-19. V and J are TRBV7-9 and TRBJ1-4; 10 positions match TRBD1. Sequencing was performed on PBMCs or T cells enriched from blood (not recorded which). CDR3: CASSRGTGDGKLFF. The CDR3 DNA is TGTGCCAGCAGCCGCGGGACAGGGGATGGAAAACTGTTTTTT.